The entry below gives a single T cell receptor (beta chain) sequence along with its context. Its antigen is still unknown. This sample is part of a study of T-cell memory formation after mild COVID-19. V lost 4 bases to trimming and J lost 5 bases, with 11 bases between them. This CDR3 has 12 residues. CDR1 is DFQATT and CDR2 is SNEGSKA in the germline V gene (reference sequence). Overall study results and limits: Shrinking CD4+ clones were chiefly CM and EM; CD8+ ones were chiefly EMRA. A balance of CD4 and CD8 characterized clones contracting day 15 to 85, whereas later expanders leaned CD4+.

Via MiXCR, TCRdb re-called the 5' RACE reads, giving one row per CDR3 protein. This sample has 580,000 or so distinct CDR3 sequences, with roughly 17% found just once. What was sequenced was PBMCs or a T cell subset sorted from them (not recorded which). V gene TRBV20-1 combines with J gene TRBJ1-2; D is undetermined. The receptor's source is an adult woman who had mild COVID-19 (a few samples of this study predate the infection). Cell type and time point are not known. The CDR3 DNA sequence: TGCAGTGCTAACACCCCGGGATATGGCTACACCTTC. Protein: CSANTPGYGYTF.